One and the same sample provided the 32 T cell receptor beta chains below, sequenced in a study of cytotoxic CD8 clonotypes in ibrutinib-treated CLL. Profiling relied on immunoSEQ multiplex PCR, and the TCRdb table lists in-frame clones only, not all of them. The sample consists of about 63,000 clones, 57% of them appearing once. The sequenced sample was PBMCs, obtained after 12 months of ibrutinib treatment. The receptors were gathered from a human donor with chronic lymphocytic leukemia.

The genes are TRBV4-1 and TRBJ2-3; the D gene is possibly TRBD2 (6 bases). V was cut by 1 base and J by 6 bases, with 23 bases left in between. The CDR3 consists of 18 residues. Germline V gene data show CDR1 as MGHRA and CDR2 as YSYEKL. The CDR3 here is CASSQAPRGRGKEDTQYF. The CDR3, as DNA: TGCGCCAGCAGCCAAGCCCCGCGCGGCCGGGGGAAGGAGGATACGCAGTATTTT.

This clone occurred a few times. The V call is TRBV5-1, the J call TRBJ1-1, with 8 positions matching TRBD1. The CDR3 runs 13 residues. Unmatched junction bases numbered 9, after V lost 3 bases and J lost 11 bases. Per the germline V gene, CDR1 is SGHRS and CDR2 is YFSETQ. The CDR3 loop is CASSSLDRVRAFF. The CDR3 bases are TGCGCCAGCAGCTCGCTGGACAGGGTTCGGGCTTTCTTT.

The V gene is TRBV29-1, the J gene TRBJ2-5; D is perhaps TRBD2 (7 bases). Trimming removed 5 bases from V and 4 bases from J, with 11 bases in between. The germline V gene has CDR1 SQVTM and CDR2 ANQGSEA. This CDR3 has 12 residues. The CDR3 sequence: CSVQGGVETQYF. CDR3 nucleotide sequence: TGCAGCGTTCAAGGGGGGGTAGAGACCCAGTACTTC.

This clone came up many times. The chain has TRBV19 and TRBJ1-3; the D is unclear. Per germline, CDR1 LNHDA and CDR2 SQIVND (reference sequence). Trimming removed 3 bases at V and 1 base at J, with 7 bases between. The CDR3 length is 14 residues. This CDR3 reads CASSIRGSGNTIYF. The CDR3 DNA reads TGTGCCAGTAGTATTCGGGGATCTGGAAACACCATATATTTT.

CDR3 coding DNA: TGTGCCAGCAGTAAACAGGGGGCCCACGAGCAGTACGTC. It specifies CASSKQGAHEQYV. V gene TRBV2 combines with J gene TRBJ2-7, with 9 nucleotides matching TRBD1. Germline V gives CDR1 SNHLY, CDR2 FYNNEI. Germline trimming cut 5 bases from V and 5 bases from J; bases unmatched to any gene: 4. The CDR3 is 13 amino acids.

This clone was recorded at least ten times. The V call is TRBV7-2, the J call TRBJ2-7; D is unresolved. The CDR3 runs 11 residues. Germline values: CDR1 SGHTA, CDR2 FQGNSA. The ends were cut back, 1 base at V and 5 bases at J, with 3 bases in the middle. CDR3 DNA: TGTGCCAGCAGCTTAGAACACGAGCAGTACTTC. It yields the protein CASSLEHEQYF.

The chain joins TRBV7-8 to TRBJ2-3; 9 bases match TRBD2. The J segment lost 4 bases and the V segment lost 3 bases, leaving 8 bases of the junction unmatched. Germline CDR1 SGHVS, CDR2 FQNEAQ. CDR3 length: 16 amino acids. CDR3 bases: TGTGCCAGCAGCTTTTTAGCGGGAGTGGTATCAGATACGCAGTATTTT. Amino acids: CASSFLAGVVSDTQYF.

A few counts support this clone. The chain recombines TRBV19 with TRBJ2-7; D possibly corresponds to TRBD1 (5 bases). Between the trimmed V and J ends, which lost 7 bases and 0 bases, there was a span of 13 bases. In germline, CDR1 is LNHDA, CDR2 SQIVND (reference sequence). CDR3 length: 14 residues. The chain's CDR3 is CASNPDTYSYEQYF. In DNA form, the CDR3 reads TGTGCCAGTAACCCGGACACCTACTCCTACGAGCAGTACTTC.

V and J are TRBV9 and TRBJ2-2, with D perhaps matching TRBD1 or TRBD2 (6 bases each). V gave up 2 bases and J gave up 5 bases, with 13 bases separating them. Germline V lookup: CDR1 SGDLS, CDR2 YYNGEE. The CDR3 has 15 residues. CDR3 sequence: CASSVRGGGTGELFF. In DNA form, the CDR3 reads TGTGCCAGCAGCGTCAGGGGAGGAGGAACCGGGGAGCTGTTTTTT.

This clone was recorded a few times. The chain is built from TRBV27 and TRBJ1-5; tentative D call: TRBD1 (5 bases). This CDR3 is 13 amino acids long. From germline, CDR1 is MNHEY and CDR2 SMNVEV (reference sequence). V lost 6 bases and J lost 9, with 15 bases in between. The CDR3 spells CASRGGRSLPQHF. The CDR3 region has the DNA TGTGCCAGCAGGGGGGGACGAAGTCTGCCCCAGCATTTT.

The CDR3 is CATSSQNSPLHF. The CDR3 region has the DNA TGTGCCACATCGAGCCAGAATTCACCCCTCCACTTT. V usage is TRBV6-1 and J usage is TRBJ1-6; D is unresolved. Germline CDR1 MNHNS, CDR2 SASEGT. CDR3 size: 12 residues. With 10 bases removed from V and 7 bases from J, the gap between germline ends came to 11 bases.

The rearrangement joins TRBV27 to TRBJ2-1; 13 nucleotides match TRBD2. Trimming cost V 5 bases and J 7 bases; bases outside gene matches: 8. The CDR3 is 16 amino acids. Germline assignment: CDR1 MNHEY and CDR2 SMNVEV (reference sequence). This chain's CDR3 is CASSIAGTSGVNEQFF. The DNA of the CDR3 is TGTGCCAGCAGTATAGCCGGGACTAGCGGGGTTAATGAGCAGTTCTTC.

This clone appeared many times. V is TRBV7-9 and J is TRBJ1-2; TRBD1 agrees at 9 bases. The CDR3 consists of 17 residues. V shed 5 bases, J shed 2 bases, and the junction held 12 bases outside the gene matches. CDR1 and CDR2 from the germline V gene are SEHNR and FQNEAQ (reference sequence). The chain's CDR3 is CASSHNTGGAGNYGYTF. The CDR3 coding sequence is TGTGCCAGCAGCCACAATACAGGGGGCGCTGGCAACTATGGCTACACCTTC.

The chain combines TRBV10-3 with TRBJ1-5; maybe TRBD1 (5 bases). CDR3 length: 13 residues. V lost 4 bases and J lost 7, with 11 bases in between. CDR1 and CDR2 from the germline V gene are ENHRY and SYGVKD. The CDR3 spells CAISAADNQPQHF. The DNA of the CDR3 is TGTGCCATCAGTGCGGCGGACAACCAGCCCCAGCATTTT.

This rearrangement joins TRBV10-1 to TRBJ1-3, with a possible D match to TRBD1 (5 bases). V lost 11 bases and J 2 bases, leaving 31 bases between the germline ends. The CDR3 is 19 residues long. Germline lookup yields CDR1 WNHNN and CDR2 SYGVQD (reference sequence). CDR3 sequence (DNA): TGCGCCGTTAAGAAGGCAGGCGCAACTGGTGGGGGAACTGGAAACACCATATATTTT. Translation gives CAVKKAGATGGGTGNTIYF.

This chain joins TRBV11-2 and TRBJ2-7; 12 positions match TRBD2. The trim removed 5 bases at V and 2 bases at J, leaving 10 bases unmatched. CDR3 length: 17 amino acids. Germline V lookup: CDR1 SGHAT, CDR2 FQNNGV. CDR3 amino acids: CASSAQTSGGYPYEQYV. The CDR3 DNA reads TGTGCCAGCAGCGCACAGACTAGCGGGGGTTATCCCTACGAGCAGTACGTC.

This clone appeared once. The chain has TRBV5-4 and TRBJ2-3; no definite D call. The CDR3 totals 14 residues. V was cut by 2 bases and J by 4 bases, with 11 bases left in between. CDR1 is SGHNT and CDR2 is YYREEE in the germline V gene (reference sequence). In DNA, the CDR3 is TGTGCCAGCAGCTTTGGTGGGTTATCAGATACGCAGTATTTT. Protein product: CASSFGGLSDTQYF. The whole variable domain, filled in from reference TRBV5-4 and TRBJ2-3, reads ETGVTQSPTHLIKTRGQQVTLRCSSQSGHNTVSWYQQALGQGPQFIFQYYREEENGRGNFPPRFSGLQFPNYSSELNVNALELDDSALYLCASSFGGLSDTQYFGPGTRLTVL.

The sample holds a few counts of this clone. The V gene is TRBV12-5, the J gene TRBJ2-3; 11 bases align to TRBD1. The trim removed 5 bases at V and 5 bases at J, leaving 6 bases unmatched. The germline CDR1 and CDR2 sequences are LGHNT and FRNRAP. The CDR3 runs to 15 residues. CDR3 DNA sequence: TGTGCTAGTGGTACCCGGACAGGGGGCAAAGATACGCAGTATTTT. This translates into CASGTRTGGKDTQYF.

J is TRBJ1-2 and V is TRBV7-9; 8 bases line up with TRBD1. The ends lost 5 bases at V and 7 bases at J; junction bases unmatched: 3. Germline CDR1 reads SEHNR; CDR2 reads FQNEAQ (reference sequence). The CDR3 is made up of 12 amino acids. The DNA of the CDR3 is TGTGCCAGCAGCCGTACAGGGGGTGGCTACACCTTC. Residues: CASSRTGGGYTF.

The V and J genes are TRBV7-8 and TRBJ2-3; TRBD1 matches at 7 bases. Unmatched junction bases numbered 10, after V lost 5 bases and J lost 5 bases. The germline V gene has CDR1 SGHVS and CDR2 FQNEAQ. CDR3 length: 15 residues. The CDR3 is CASSPQQGVRDTQYF. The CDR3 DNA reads TGTGCCAGCAGCCCCCAGCAGGGGGTACGAGATACGCAGTATTTT.

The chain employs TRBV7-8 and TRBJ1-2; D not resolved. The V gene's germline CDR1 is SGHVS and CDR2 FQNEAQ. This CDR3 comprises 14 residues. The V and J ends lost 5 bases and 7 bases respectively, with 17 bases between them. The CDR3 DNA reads TGTGCCAGCAGCCACGGTCCTCCCGAGGGTGGCTACACCTTC. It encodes CASSHGPPEGGYTF.

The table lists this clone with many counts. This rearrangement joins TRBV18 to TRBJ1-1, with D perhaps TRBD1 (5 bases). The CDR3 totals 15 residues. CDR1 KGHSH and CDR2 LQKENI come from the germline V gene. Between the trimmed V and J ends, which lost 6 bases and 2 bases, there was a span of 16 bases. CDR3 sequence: CASSLSSGGNTEAFF. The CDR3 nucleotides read TGTGCCAGCTCTCTGAGTTCTGGGGGAAACACTGAAGCTTTCTTT. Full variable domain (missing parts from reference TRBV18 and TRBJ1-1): NAGVMQNPRHLVRRRGQEARLRCSPMKGHSHVYWYRQLPEEGLKFMVYLQKENIIDESGMPKERFSAEFPKEGPSILRIQQVVRGDSAAYFCASSLSSGGNTEAFFGQGTRLTVV.

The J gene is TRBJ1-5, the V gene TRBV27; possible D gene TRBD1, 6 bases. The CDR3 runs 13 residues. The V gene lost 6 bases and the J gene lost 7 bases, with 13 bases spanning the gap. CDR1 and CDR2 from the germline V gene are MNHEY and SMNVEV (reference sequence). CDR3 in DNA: TGTGCCAGCAGACTTCAGGGGAGCCAGCCCCAGCATTTT. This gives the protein CASRLQGSQPQHF.

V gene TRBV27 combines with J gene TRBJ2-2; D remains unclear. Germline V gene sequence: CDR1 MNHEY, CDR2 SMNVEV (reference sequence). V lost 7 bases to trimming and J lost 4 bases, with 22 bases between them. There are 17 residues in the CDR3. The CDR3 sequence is CASKSLASEKFTGELFF. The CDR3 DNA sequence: TGTGCCAGCAAATCCCTGGCCAGCGAAAAATTCACCGGGGAGCTGTTTTTT.

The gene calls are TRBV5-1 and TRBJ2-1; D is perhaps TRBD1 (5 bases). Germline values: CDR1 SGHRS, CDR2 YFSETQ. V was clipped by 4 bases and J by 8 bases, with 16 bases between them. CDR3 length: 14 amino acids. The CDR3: CASSRLGHNDEQFF. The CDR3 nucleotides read TGCGCCAGCAGCCGCCTCGGACATAACGATGAGCAGTTCTTC.

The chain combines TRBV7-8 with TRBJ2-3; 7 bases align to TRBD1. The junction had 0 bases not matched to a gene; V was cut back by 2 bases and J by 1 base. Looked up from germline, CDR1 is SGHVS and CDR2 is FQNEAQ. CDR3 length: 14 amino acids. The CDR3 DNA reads TGTGCCAGCAGCTTAACAGGGGGCACAGATACGCAGTATTTT. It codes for CASSLTGGTDTQYF.

The CDR3 here is CASATRRGTEAFF. Written as DNA, the CDR3 is TGCGCCAGCGCAACGCGTAGGGGCACTGAAGCTTTCTTT. The V gene is TRBV5-1, the J gene TRBJ1-1; D is possibly TRBD1 (5 bases). CDR3 length equals 13 residues. V lost 7 bases and J 4 bases, leaving 14 bases between the germline ends. In germline, CDR1 is SGHRS, CDR2 YFSETQ.

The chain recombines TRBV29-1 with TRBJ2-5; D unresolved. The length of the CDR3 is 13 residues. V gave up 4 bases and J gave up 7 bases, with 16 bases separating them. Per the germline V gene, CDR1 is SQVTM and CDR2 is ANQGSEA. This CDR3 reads CSVGFGPLGTQYF. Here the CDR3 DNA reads TGCAGCGTTGGCTTTGGCCCGCTTGGGACCCAGTACTTC.

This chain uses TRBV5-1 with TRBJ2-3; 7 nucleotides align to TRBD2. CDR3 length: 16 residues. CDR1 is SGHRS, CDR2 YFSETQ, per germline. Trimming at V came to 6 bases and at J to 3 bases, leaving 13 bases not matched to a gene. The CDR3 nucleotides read TGCGCCAGCAACCCAACACCGGGACTACCGACAGATACGCAGTATTTT. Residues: CASNPTPGLPTDTQYF.

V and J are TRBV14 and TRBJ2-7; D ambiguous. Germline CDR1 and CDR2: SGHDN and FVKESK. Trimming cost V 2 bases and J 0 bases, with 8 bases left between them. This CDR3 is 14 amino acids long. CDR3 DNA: TGTGCCAGCAGCCAACGTCAGTACTCCTACGAGCAGTACGTC. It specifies CASSQRQYSYEQYV.

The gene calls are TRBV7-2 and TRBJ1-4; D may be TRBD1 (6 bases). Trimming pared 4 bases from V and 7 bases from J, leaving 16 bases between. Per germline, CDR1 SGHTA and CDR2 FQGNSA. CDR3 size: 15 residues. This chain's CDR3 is CASSSATGKGEKLFF. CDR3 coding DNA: TGTGCCAGCAGCTCGGCTACAGGGAAGGGTGAAAAACTGTTTTTT.

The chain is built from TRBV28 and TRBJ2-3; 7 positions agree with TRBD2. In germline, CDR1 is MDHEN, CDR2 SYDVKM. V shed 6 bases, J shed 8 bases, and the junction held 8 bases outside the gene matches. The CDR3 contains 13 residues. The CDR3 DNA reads TGTGCCAGCAGCACTAGCGCACATGGTACGCAGTATTTT. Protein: CASSTSAHGTQYF.